The clone carrying this T cell receptor (beta chain) was seen many times. Antigen: not known. This sample stems from a study of lung T cells in sarcoidosis with Löfgren's syndrome. Looked up from germline, CDR1 is SGHAT and CDR2 is FQNNGV. V lost 5 bases, J lost 11 bases, and 9 bases lay in between. This CDR3 spans 10 amino acids. Points from the study as a whole: Paired TRAV12-1/TRBV2 TCRs showed CDR3 homology and preferential pairing.

One entry per CDR3 protein, called by TCRdb with MiXCR from the reads. The repertoire holds about 9,200 distinct CDR3 sequences, with just under 20% as singletons. This receptor was obtained from a human donor with sarcoidosis (Löfgren's syndrome or another form), or a control subject (not recorded which). What was sequenced was CD4+ T cells from bronchoalveolar lavage. This chain uses TRBV11-2 with TRBJ1-1, with D possibly matching TRBD1 (6 bases). CDR3 protein: CASSIRGAFF. Written as DNA, the CDR3 is TGTGCCAGCAGCATTAGGGGGGCTTTCTTT.